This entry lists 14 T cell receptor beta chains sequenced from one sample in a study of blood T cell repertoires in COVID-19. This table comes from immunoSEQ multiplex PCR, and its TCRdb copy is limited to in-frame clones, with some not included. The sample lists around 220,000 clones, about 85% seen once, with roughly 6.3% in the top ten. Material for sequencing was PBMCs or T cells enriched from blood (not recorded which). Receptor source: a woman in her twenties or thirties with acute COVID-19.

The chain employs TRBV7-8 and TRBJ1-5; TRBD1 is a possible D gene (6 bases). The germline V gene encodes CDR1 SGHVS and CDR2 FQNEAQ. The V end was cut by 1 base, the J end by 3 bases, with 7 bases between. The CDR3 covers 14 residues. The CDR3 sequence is CASSLGTVNQPQHF. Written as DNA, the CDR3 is TGTGCCAGCAGCTTAGGGACAGTCAATCAGCCCCAGCATTTT.

CDR3 sequence (DNA): TGTGCCAGTAGTATAGTTACAGGGAGATCACCCCTCCACTTT. Amino acid sequence: CASSIVTGRSPLHF. The chain uses TRBV19 and TRBJ1-6, with D possibly matching TRBD1 (6 bases). This CDR3 is 14 amino acids long. Germline V gives CDR1 LNHDA, CDR2 SQIVND (reference sequence). The germline V and J ends were trimmed by 1 base and 10 bases, with 11 bases remaining between them.

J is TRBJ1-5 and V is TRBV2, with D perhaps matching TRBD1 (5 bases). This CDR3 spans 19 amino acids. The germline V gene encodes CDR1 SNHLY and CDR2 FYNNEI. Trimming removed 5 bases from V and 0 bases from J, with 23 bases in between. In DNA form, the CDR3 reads TGTGCCAGCAGTCCGAGTTTTATTCTAGGGGAATATAGCAATCAGCCCCAGCATTTT. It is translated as CASSPSFILGEYSNQPQHF.

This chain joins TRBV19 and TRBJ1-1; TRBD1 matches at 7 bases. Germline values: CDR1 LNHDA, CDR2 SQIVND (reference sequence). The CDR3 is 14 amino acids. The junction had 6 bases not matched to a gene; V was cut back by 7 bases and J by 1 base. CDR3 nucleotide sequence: TGTGCCAGTATACGAGGGGGCGCGAACACTGAAGCTTTCTTT. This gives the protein CASIRGGANTEAFF.

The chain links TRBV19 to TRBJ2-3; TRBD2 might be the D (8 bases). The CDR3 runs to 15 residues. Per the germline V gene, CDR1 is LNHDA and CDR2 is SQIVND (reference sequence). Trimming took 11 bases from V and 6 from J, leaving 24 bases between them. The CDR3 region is CAAAKGAGGDDTQYF. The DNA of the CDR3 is TGTGCCGCCGCTAAGGGGGCGGGGGGCGATGATACGCAGTATTTT.

The CDR3 nucleotides read TGCGCCAGCCAAGATGGACAGGGACCTTCCTACGAGCAGTACTTC. Its translation is CASQDGQGPSYEQYF. The rearrangement uses TRBV5-1 and TRBJ2-7; 8 positions agree with TRBD1. Losses at the gene ends were 7 bases for V and 1 base for J; bases not matched to a gene: 10. Germline V gene lookup returns CDR1 SGHRS and CDR2 YFSETQ. There are 15 residues in the CDR3.

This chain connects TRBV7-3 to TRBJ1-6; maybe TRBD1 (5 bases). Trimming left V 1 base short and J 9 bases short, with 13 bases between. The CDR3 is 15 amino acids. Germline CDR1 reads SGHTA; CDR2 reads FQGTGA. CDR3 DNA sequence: TGTGCCAGCAGCTTAATGGGCAGGGAATCTTCACCCCTCCACTTT. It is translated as CASSLMGRESSPLHF. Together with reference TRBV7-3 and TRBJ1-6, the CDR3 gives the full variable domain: GAGVSQTPSNKVTEKGKYVELRCDPISGHTALYWYRQSLGQGPEFLIYFQGTGAADDSGLPNDRFFAVRPEGSVSTLKIQRTERGDSAVYLCASSLMGRESSPLHFGNGTRLTVT.

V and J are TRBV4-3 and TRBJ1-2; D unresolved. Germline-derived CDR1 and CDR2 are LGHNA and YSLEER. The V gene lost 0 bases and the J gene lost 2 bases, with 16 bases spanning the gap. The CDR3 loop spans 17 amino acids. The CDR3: CASSQDRETNLNYGYTF. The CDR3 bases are TGCGCCAGCAGCCAAGATAGAGAGACAAACCTCAACTATGGCTACACCTTC.

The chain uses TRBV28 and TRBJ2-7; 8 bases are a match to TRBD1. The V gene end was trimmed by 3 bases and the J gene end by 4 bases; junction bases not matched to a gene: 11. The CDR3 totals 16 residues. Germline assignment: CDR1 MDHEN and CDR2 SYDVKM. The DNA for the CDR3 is TGTGCCAGCAGTTTGGCCGGGACAGGAGAATTTTACGAGCAGTACTTC. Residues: CASSLAGTGEFYEQYF.

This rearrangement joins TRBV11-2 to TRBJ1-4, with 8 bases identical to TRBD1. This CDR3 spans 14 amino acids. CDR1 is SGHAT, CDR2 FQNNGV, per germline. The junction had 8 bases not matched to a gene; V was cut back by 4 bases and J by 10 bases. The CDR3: CASSSDRVNGKLFF. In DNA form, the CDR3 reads TGTGCCAGCAGCTCGGACAGGGTTAACGGAAAACTGTTTTTT.

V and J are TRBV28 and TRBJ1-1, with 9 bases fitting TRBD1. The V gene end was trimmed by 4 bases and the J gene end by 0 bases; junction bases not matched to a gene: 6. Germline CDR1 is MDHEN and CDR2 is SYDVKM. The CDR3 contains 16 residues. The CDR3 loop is CASSSGTGSMNTEAFF. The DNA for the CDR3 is TGTGCCAGCAGTTCCGGGACAGGGTCCATGAACACTGAAGCTTTCTTT.

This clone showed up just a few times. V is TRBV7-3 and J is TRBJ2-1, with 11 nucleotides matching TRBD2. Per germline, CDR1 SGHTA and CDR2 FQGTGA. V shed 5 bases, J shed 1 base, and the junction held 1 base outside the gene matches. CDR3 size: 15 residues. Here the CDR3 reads CASSIAGGSYNEQFF. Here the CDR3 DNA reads TGTGCCAGCAGCATAGCGGGAGGGTCCTACAATGAGCAGTTCTTC.

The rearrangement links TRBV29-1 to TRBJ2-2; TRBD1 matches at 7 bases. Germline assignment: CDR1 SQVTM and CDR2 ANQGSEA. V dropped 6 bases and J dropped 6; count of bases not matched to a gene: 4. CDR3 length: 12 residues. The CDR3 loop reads CSVQGIPGELFF. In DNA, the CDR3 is TGCAGCGTACAGGGGATCCCCGGGGAGCTGTTTTTT.

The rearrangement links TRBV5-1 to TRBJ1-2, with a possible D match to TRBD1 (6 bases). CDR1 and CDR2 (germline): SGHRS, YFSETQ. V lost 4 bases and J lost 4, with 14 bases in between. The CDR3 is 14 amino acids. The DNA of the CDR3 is TGCGCCAGCAGCATTGGAGGACAGATCTATGGCTACACCTTC. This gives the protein CASSIGGQIYGYTF.